This is a list of T cell receptor beta chains from one sample in a study of T cell responses to AZD1222 COVID-19 vaccine. Sequencing was performed with immunoSEQ multiplex PCR; in TCRdb, only in-frame clones are kept and a portion is missing. The table includes over 100,000 clones, about nine tenths detected once. Sequencing used peripheral blood, obtained on day 0 of AZD1222 vaccination. Receptors originate from an adult in good health. Each CDR3 is given without its conserved first and last residue.

v_call: TRBV7-2
cdr3_aa: ASSSGQGVWDIQY

v_call: TRBV9
cdr3_aa: ASSVARAAEQF

v_call: TRBV5-1
cdr3_aa: ASSSSYSSGNTIY

v_call: TRBV27
cdr3_aa: ASSRGNYGYT

v_call: TRBV28
cdr3_aa: ASSLPGQGYPPLH

v_call: TRBV28
cdr3_aa: ASSLGTNYGYT

v_call: TRBV5-1
cdr3_aa: ASSLSAARTEAF

v_call: TRBV10-2
cdr3_aa: ASSELSEQY

v_call: TRBV5-1
cdr3_aa: ASSTGTGNYGYT

v_call: TRBV7-8
cdr3_aa: ASSSEALRGGQPQH